This T cell receptor beta chain was documented in a study of beta chain features in type 1 diabetes. In its sample, this clone was seen a few times. As yet, its antigen is unknown. Since all of the isolated RNA was reverse transcribed, expressed TCRB transcripts were what got sequenced. Clones were sequenced by immunoSEQ multiplex PCR, and TCRdb holds only the in-frame ones, with some missing. The table records about half a million clones, roughly an eighth of them present only once. Study results and caveats: Patients with type 1 diabetes showed fewer VDJ junction insertions and more deletions.

The TCR sequence derives from a woman aged 18-30 years in good health. Material: naive CD4+ T cells from blood.

The CDR3 bases are TGTGCCAGCAGCTCATCCGACAATCCCTACGAGCAGTACTTC. It codes for CASSSSDNPYEQYF. The rearrangement links TRBV5-4 to TRBJ2-7; D unclear. This CDR3 spans 14 amino acids. V was shortened by 3 bases and J by 2 bases, with 12 bases between the two germline ends. The germline V gene has CDR1 SGHNT and CDR2 YYREEE (reference sequence).